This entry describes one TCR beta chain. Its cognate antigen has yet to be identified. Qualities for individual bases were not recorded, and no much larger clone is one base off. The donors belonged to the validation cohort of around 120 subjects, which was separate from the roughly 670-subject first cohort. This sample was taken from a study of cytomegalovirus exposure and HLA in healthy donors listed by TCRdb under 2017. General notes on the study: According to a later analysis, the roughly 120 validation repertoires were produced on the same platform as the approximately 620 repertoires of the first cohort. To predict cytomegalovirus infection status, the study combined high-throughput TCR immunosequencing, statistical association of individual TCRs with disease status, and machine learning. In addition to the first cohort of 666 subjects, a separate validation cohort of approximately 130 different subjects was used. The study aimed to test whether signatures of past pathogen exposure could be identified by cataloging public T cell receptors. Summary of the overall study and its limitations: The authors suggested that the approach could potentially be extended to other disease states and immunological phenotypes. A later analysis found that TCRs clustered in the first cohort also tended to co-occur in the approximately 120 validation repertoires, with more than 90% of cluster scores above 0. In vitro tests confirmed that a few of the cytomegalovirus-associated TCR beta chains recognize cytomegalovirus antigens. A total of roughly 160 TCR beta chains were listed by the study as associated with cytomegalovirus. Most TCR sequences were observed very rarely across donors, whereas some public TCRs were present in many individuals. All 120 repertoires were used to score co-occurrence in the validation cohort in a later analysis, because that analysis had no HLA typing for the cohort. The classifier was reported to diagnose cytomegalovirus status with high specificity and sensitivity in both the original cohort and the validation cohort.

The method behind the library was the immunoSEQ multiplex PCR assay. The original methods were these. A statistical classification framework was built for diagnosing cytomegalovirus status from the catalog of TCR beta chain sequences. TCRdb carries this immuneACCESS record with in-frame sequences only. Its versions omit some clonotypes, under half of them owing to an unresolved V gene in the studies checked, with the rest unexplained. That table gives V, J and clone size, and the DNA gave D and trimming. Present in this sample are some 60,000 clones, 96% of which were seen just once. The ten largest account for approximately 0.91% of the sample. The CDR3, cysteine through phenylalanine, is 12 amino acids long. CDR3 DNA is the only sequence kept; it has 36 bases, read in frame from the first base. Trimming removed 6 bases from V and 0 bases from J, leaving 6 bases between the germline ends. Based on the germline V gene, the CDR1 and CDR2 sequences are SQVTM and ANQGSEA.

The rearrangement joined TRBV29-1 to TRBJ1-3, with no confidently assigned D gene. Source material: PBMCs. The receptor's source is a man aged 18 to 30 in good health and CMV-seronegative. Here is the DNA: TGCAGCGTGGAGACCTCTGGAAACACCATATATTTT. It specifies CSVETSGNTIYF.